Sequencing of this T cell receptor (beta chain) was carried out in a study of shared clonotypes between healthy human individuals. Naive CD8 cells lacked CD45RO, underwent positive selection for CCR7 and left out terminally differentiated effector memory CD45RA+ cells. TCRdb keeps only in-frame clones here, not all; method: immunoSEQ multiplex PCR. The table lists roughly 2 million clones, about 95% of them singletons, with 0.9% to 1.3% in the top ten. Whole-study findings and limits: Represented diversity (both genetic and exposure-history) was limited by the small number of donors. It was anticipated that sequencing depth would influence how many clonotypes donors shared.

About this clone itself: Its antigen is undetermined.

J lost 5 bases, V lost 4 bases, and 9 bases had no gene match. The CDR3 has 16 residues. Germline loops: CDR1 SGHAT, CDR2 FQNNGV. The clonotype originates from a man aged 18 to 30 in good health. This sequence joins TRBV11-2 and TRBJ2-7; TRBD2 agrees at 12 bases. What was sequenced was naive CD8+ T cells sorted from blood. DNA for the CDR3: TGTGCCAGCAGCTCCCTAGCGGGAGGGCCCAAAGACGAGCAGTACTTC. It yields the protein CASSSLAGGPKDEQYF.